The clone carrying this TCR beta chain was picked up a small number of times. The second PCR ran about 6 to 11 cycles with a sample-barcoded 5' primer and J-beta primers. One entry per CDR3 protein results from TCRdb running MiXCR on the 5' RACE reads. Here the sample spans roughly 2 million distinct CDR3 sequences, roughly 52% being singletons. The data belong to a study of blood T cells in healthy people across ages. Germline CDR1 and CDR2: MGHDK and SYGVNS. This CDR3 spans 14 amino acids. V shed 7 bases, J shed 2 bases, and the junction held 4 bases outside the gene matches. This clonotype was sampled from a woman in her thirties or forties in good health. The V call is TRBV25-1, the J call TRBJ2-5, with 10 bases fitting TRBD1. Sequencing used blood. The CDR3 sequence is CASNGGQGQETQYF. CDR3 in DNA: TGTGCCAGCAACGGGGGACAGGGGCAAGAGACCCAGTACTTC.